This TCR beta chain was identified in a study of blood T cell repertoires in COVID-19. Study-level background: Nucleic acid was either cDNA or gDNA, and it came from T cells, B-cell-depleted T cells, or PBMCs.

In germline, CDR1 is SGHDT, CDR2 YYEEEE. The CDR3 spans 14 residues. V gave up 4 bases and J gave up 7 bases, with 15 bases separating them. Two negative PCRs, clearance, or symptom resolution characterized the recovered Cohort 3 donors. Here immunoSEQ multiplex PCR was the method, and the copy in TCRdb shows in-frame clones only, minus some. In the table there are fewer than 500,000 clones, over 75% of which are singletons. The sequence was obtained from a man under 40 who had recovered from COVID-19. The sequencing input was PBMCs or T cells enriched from blood (not recorded which). This chain joins TRBV5-6 and TRBJ2-1; D possibly corresponds to TRBD2 (6 bases). The CDR3 DNA is TGTGCCAGCAGCCGCACTAAGGGAGGAAATGAGCAGTTCTTC. Residues: CASSRTKGGNEQFF.